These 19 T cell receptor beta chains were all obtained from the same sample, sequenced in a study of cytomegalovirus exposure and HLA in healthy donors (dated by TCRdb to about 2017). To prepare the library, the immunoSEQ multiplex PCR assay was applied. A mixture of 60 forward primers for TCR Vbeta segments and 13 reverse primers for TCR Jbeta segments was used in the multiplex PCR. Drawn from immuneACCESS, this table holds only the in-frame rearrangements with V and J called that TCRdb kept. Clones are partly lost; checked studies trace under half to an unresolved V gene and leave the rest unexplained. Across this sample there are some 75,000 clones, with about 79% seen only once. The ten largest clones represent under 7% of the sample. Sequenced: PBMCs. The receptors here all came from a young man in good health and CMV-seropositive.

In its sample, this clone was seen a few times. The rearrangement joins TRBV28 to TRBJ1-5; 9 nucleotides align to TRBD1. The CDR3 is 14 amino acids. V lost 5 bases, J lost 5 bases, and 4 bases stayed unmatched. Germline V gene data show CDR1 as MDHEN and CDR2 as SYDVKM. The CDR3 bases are TGTGCCAGCAGTACTGGGACAGGGTATCAGCCCCAGCATTTT. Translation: CASSTGTGYQPQHF. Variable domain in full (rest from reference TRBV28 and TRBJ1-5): DVKVTQSSRYLVKRTGEKVFLECVQDMDHENMFWYRQDPGLGLRLIYFSYDVKMKEKGDIPEGYSVSREKKERFSLILESASTNQTSMYLCASSTGTGYQPQHFGDGTRLSIL.

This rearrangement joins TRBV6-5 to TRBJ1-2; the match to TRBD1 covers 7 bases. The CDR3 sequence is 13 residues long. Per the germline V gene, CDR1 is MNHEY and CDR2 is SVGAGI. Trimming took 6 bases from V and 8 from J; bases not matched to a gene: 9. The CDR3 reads CASRTGTAYGYTF. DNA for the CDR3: TGTGCCAGCAGGACCGGGACAGCCTACGGCTACACCTTC.

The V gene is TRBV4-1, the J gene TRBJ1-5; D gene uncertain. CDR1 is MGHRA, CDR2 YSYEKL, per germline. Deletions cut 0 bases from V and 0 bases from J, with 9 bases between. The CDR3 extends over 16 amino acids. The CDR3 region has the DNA TGCGCCAGCAGCCAAGAAAACATGATTAGCAATCAGCCCCAGCATTTT. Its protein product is CASSQENMISNQPQHF.

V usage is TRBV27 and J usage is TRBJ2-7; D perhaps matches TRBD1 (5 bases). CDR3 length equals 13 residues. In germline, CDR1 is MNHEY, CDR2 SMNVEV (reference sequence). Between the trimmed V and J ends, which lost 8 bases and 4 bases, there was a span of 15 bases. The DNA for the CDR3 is TGTGCCAGCGGTACGACAGAGAGGTACGAGCAGTACTTC. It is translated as CASGTTERYEQYF.

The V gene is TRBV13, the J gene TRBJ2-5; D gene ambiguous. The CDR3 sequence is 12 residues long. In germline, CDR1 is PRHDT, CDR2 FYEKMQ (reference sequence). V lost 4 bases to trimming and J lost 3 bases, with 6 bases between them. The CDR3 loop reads CASSSTKETQYF. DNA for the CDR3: TGTGCCAGCAGCTCTACTAAAGAGACCCAGTACTTC.

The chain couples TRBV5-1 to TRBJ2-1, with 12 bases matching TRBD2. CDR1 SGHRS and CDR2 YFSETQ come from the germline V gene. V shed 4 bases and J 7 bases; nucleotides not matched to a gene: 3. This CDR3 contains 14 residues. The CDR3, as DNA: TGCGCCAGCAGCCCCGGGACTAGCGGGAATGAGCAGTTCTTC. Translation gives CASSPGTSGNEQFF.

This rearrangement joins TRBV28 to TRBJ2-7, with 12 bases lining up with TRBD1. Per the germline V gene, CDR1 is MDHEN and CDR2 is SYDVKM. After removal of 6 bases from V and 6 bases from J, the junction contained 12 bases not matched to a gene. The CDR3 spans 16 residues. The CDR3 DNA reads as TGTGCCAGCAGGGAATCCGGGACAGGGGGCGCGAGCGAGCAGTACTTC. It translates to CASRESGTGGASEQYF. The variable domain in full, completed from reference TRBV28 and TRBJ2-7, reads DVKVTQSSRYLVKRTGEKVFLECVQDMDHENMFWYRQDPGLGLRLIYFSYDVKMKEKGDIPEGYSVSREKKERFSLILESASTNQTSMYLCASRESGTGGASEQYFGPGTRLTVT.

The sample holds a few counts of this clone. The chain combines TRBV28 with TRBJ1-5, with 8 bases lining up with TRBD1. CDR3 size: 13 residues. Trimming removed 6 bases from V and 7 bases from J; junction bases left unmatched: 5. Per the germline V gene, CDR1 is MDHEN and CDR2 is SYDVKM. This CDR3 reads CASRDRDKQPQHF. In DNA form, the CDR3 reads TGTGCCAGCAGGGACAGGGACAAACAGCCCCAGCATTTT.

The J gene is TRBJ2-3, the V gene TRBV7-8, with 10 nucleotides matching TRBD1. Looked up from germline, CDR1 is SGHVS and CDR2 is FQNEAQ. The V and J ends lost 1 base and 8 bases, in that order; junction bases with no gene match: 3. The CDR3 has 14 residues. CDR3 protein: CASSLGDRGSTQYF. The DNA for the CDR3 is TGTGCCAGCAGCTTAGGGGACAGGGGAAGTACGCAGTATTTT. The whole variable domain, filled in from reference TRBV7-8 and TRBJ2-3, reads GAGVSQSPRYKVAKRGQDVALRCDPISGHVSLFWYQQALGQGPEFLTYFQNEAQLDKSGLPSDRFFAERPEGSVSTLKIQRTQQEDSAVYLCASSLGDRGSTQYFGPGTRLTVL.

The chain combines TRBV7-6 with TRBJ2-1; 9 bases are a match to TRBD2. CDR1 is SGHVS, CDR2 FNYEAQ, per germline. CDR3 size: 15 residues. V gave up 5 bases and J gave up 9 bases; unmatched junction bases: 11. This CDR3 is CASSGRASGMSEQFF. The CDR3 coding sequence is TGTGCCAGCAGCGGCCGGGCTAGCGGGATGAGTGAGCAGTTCTTC.

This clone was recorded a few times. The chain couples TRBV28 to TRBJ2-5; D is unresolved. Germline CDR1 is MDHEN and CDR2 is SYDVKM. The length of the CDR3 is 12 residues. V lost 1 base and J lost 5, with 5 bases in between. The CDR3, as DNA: TGTGCCAGCAGTTTATACGGGGAGACCCAGTACTTC. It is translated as CASSLYGETQYF.

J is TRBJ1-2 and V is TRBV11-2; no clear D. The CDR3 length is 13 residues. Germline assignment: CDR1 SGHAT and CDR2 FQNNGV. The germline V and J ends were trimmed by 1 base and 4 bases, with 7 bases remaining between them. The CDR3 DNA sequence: TGTGCCAGCAGCTTAGGGCATTTCTATGGCTACACCTTC. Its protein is CASSLGHFYGYTF.

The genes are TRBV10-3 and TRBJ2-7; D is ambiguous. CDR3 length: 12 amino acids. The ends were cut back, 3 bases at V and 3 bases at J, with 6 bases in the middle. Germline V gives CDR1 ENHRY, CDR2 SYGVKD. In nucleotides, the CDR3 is TGTGCCATCAGTGATCCACACTACGAGCAGTACTTC. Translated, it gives CAISDPHYEQYF.

The CDR3 DNA reads as TGTGCCAGCATCGACAGAAATGTAAACATTCAGTACTTC. Translated: CASIDRNVNIQYF. The rearrangement joins TRBV27 to TRBJ2-4, with a possible D match to TRBD1 (5 bases). V was clipped by 7 bases and J by 6 bases, with 13 bases between them. The CDR3 extends over 13 amino acids. The germline V gene encodes CDR1 MNHEY and CDR2 SMNVEV (reference sequence).

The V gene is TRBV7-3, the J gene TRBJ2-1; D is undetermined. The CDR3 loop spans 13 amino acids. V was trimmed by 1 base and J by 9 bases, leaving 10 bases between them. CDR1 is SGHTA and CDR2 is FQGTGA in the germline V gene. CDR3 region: CASSLIGSSEQFF. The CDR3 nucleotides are TGTGCCAGCAGCTTAATAGGTAGCAGTGAGCAGTTCTTC.

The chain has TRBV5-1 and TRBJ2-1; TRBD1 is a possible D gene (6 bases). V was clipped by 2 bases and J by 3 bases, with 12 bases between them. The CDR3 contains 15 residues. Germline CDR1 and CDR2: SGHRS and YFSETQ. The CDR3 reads CASSLIRDNYNEQFF. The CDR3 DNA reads TGCGCCAGCAGCTTAATCAGGGACAACTACAATGAGCAGTTCTTC.

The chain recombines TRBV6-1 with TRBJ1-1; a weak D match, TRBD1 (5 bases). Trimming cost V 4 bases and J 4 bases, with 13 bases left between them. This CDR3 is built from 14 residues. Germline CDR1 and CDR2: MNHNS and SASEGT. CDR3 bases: TGTGCCAGCAGTGTAATGACAGATCCCACTGAAGCTTTCTTT. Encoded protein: CASSVMTDPTEAFF.

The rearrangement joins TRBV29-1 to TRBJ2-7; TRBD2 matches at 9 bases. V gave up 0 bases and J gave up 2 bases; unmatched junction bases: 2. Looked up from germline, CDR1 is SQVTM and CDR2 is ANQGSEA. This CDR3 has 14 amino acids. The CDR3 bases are TGCAGCGTTGAAGACGGACTAGCGCCCTACGAGCAGTACTTC. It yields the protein CSVEDGLAPYEQYF.

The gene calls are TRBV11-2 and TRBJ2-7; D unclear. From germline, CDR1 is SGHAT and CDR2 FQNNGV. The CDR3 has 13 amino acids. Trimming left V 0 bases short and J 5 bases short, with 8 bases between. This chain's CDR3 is CASSLDRVHEQYF. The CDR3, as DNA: TGTGCCAGCAGCTTAGACCGGGTCCACGAGCAGTACTTC. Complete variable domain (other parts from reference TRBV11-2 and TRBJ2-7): EAGVAQSPRYKIIEKRQSVAFWCNPISGHATLYWYQQILGQGPKLLIQFQNNGVVDDSQLPKDRFSAERLKGVDSTLKIQPAKLEDSAVYLCASSLDRVHEQYFGPGTRLTVT.